The entry that follows covers one TCR beta chain sequence. Its antigen is unknown. Construction of the TCRbeta library involved unique molecular identifiers. In TCRdb, the PCR reads were re-called with MiXCR into one record per CDR3 protein. The sample lists 70,000 to 95,000 distinct CDR3 sequences, less than 20% occurring once. The sample comes from a study of T-cell reconstitution after alpha-beta-depleted transplantation in children. Study-level points and caveats: Alpha-beta T cells about two months after transplant reportedly derived from several hundred expanded graft clones. There were some patients whose high TCRbeta diversity at day 60 came from surviving recipient T cells and thymic progenitors.

This CDR3 has 15 amino acids. CDR1 is SGHTA, CDR2 FQGNSA, per germline. The V and J ends lost 5 bases and 4 bases respectively, with 16 bases between them. This chain links TRBV7-2 with TRBJ2-3; D is unresolved. Sequences were derived from PBMCs, mostly from graft donor cells, sampled 180 days after TCRalphabeta/CD19-depleted stem cell transplant. This sequence originates from a male patient between 2 and 10 years old who had a stem cell transplant for acute lymphoblastic leukemia, so the T cells may come from the graft donor. CDR3 sequence: CASSPPRNVPDTQYF. CDR3 in DNA: TGTGCCAGCAGCCCGCCACGAAACGTTCCAGATACGCAGTATTTT.